Below are 6 T cell receptor beta chains sequenced from a single sample in a study of OX40 agonist ivuxolimab in advanced cancers. TCRdb keeps only in-frame clones here, not all; method: immunoSEQ multiplex PCR. The sample includes about 36,000 clones, about three quarters of them seen just once. Sequenced material: CD4+ or CD8+ T cells sorted from blood, taken in a trial of the OX40 agonist ivuxolimab. The receptors stem from an adult with an advanced solid tumor such as melanoma, head and neck, liver or kidney cancer.

The V gene is TRBV5-1, the J gene TRBJ2-3; D not resolved. CDR1 and CDR2 (germline): SGHRS, YFSETQ. CDR3 length: 14 residues. Trimming took off 4 bases at V and 1 base at J, with 10 bases between the two ends. The CDR3 nucleotides read TGCGCCAGCAGCGGAACTATCCGCACAGATACGCAGTATTTT. It translates to CASSGTIRTDTQYF. Full variable domain (rest looked up from reference TRBV5-1 and TRBJ2-3): KAGVTQTPRYLIKTRGQQVTLSCSPISGHRSVSWYQQTPGQGLQFLFEYFSETQRNKGNFPGRFSGRQFSNSRSEMNVSTLELGDSALYLCASSGTIRTDTQYFGPGTRLTVL.

The chain links TRBV2 to TRBJ2-7; no firm D call. Germline CDR1 and CDR2: SNHLY and FYNNEI. The ends were cut back, 5 bases at V and 3 bases at J, with 14 bases in the middle. CDR3 length equals 14 residues. CDR3 region: CASSILHGSYEQYF. The CDR3 DNA reads as TGTGCCAGCAGTATATTACACGGCAGCTACGAGCAGTACTTC.

The chain employs TRBV4-2 and TRBJ2-7, with 9 bases aligning to TRBD2. The junction had 8 bases not matched to a gene; V was cut back by 1 base and J by 7 bases. This CDR3 contains 15 residues. Germline CDR1 LGHNA, CDR2 YNFKEQ. The CDR3 DNA reads as TGTGCCAGCAGCCAAGCTGCGGGGGGGAGATGGGAGCAGTACTTC. Its translation is CASSQAAGGRWEQYF.

The CDR3 sequence is CAISESTAEAFF. In DNA, the CDR3 is TGTGCCATCAGTGAGTCGACAGCTGAAGCTTTCTTT. The chain is built from TRBV10-3 and TRBJ1-1, with D tentatively TRBD1 (5 bases). The V and J ends lost 0 bases and 6 bases respectively, with 5 bases between them. This CDR3 has 12 amino acids. Germline V CDR1 and CDR2: ENHRY, SYGVKD.

A single count supports this clone. The chain combines TRBV7-3 with TRBJ1-2, with D maybe TRBD1 (5 bases). This CDR3 is 13 amino acids long. Germline values: CDR1 SGHTA, CDR2 FQGTGA. The V gene lost 3 bases and the J gene lost 8 bases, with 13 bases spanning the gap. The CDR3 is CASSFARGGGYTF. In DNA form, the CDR3 reads TGTGCCAGCAGCTTCGCTAGGGGAGGCGGCTACACCTTC.

Relative to its sample, this clone is medium-sized. The chain has TRBV19 and TRBJ1-2; tentative D call: TRBD1 (5 bases). In germline, CDR1 is LNHDA, CDR2 SQIVND (reference sequence). V was cut by 3 bases and J by 7 bases, with 15 bases left in between. This CDR3 region has 14 residues. CDR3 amino acids: CASSIGTQSFGYTF. The CDR3 DNA reads TGTGCCAGTAGTATTGGGACCCAGAGTTTTGGCTACACCTTC.